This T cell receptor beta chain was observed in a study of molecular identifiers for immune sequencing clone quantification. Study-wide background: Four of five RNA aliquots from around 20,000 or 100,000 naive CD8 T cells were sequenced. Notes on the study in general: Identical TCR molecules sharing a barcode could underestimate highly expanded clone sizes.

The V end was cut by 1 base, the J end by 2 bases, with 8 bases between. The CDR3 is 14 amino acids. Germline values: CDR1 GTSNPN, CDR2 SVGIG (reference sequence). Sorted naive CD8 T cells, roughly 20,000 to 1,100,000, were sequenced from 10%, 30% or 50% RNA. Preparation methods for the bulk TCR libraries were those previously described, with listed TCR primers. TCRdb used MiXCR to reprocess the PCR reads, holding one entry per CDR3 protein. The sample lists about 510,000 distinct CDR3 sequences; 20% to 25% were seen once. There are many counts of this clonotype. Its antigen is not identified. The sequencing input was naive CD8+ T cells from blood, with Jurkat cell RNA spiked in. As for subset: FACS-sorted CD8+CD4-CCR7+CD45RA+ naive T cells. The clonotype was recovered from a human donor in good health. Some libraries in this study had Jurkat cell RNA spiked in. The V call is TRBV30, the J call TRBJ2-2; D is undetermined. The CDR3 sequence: CAWSAPDNTGELFF. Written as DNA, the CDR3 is TGTGCCTGGAGTGCCCCAGACAACACCGGGGAGCTGTTTTTT.